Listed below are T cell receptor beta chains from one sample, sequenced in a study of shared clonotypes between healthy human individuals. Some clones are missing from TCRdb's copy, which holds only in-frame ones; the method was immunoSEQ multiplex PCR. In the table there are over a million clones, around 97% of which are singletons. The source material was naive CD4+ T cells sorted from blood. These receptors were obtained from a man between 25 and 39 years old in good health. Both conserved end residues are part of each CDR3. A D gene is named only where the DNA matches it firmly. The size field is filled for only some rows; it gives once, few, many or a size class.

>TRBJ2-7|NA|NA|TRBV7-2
TGTGCCAGCAGCTTAACTCTGGTCGCTAGTCTTGTCTCCGAGCAGTACTTC
CASSLTLVASLVSEQYF
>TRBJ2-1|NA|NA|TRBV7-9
TGTGCCAGCAGCTTAGCGCTAGCTTCCCGGGGGTACAATGAGCAGTTCTTC
CASSLALASRGYNEQFF
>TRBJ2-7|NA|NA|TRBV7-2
TGTGCCAGCAGCTTATTGGGCGTACGCTACGAGCAGTACTTC
CASSLLGVRYEQYF
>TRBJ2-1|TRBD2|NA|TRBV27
TGTGCCAGCAGTTCTCCGGGACTATCCGTTGAGCAGTTCTTC
CASSSPGLSVEQFF
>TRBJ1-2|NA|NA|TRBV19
TGTGCCAGTAGTATTGCGGCTGCGCCTGGCTACACCTTC
CASSIAAAPGYTF
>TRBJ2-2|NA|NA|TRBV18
TGTGCCAGCTCACCTACAGCGGGCGCGAACACCGGGGAGCTGTTTTTT
CASSPTAGANTGELFF
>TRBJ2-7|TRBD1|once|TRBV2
TGTGCCAGCAGGACGGACAGGGGGCTGGGATACGAGCAGTACTTC
CASRTDRGLGYEQYF
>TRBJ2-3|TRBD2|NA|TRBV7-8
TGTGCCAGCAGCTCGAGGACTAGCGGGAGCGATACGCAGTATTTT
CASSSRTSGSDTQYF
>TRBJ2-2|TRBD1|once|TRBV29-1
TGCAGCGTCTGGACAGGAGCGAACACCGGGGAGCTGTTTTTT
CSVWTGANTGELFF
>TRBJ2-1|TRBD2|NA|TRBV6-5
TGTGCCAGCAGATTAGCGGGAGGGCCTTATGAGCAGTTCTTC
CASRLAGGPYEQFF
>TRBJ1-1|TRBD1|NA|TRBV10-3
TGTGCCATCAAAAAGGGACAGGGAGTGACTGAAGCTTTCTTT
CAIKKGQGVTEAFF
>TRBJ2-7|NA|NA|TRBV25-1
TGTGCCAGCAGTGAGACGGGACTCCCATCCTACGAGCAGTACTTC
CASSETGLPSYEQYF
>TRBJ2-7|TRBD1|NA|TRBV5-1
TGCGCCAGCAGCTTGGCACCAGGACAGGGATCATTTTTCTACGAGCAGTACTTC
CASSLAPGQGSFFYEQYF
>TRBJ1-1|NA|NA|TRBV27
TGTGCCAGCAGTTTCGGACCTGACGCTGAAGCTTTCTTT
CASSFGPDAEAFF
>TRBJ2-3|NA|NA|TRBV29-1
TGCAGCGTTGCAGATTGGCCAGATACGCAGTATTTT
CSVADWPDTQYF
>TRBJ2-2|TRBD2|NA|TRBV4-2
TGTGCCAGCAGTCCGACTAGCGGGTTTGGCGGGGAGCTGTTTTTT
CASSPTSGFGGELFF
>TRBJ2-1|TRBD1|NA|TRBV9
TGTGCCAGCAGCGTAAGCCCCTTTAAGGGGGACAGACTATACAATGAGCAGTTCTTC
CASSVSPFKGDRLYNEQFF
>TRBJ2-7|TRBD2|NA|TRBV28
TGTGCCAGCAGCGTAACCGGGACTAGTCAATACGAGCAGTACTTC
CASSVTGTSQYEQYF
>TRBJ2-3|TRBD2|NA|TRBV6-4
TGTGCCAGCAGTTTAGCGGGTAAGCCAGATACGCAGTATTTT
CASSLAGKPDTQYF
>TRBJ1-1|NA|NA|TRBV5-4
TGTGCCAGCAGCTTGGCTGGACGAGTGAACACTGAAGCTTTCTTT
CASSLAGRVNTEAFF
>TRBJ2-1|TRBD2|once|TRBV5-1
TGCGCCAGCAGCAAACTAGCGGGAGGAAACAATGAGCAGTTCTTC
CASSKLAGGNNEQFF
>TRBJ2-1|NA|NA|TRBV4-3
TGCGCCAGCAGTGTCAGCTGGATGTCCAATGAGCAGTTCTTC
CASSVSWMSNEQFF
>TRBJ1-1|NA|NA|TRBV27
TGTGCCAGCCTGCCTCGGGGAGGATTTGGGAACACTGAAGCTTTCTTT
CASLPRGGFGNTEAFF
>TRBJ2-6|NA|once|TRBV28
TGTGCCAGCAGCCCCCGAGGGGGTACTGGGGCCAACGTCCTGACTTTC
CASSPRGGTGANVLTF
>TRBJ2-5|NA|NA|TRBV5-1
TGCGCCAGCAGCTTAGGCGCGACCCAAGAGACCCAGTACTTC
CASSLGATQETQYF
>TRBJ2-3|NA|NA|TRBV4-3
TGCGCCAGCAGCCAAGATCGAGAGCGAGCCACAGATACGCAGTATTTT
CASSQDRERATDTQYF
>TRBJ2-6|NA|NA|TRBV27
TGTGCCAGCACCCCCCTGGGGTCTGGGGCCAACGTCCTGACTTTC
CASTPLGSGANVLTF
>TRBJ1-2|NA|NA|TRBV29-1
TGCAGCGAATTCGACAGTCGTGAGGGAGGCTATGGCTACACCTTC
CSEFDSREGGYGYTF
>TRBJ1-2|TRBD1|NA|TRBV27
TGTGCCAGCAGTCCGATCCCAGGGGGTTCCTCCTATGGCTACACCTTC
CASSPIPGGSSYGYTF
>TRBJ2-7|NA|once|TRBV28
TGTGCCAGCAGTTTATTATACCAGGAGCAGTACTTC
CASSLLYQEQYF
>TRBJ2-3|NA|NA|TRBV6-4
TGTGCCAGCAGCCCCGGGGGACAAACGACAGATACGCAGTATTTT
CASSPGGQTTDTQYF
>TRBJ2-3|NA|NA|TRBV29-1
TGCAGCGTTACCGGGACGCAGAATACCGCTAGCACAGATACGCAGTATTTT
CSVTGTQNTASTDTQYF
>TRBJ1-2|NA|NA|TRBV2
TGTGCCAGCGGGTTGCGCTCAACAGATAACTATGGCTACACCTTC
CASGLRSTDNYGYTF
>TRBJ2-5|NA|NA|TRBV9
TGTGCCAGCAGCTTAGATAACCAAGAGACCCAGTACTTC
CASSLDNQETQYF
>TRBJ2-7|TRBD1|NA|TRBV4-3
TGCGCCAGCAGCCAGAAACCGGGACAGAACTACGAGCAGTACTTC
CASSQKPGQNYEQYF
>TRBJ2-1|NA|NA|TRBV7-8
TGTGCCAGCAGCTTATTTGGGGGAGCCGGATACAATGAGCAGTTCTTC
CASSLFGGAGYNEQFF
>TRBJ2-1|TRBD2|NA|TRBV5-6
TGTGCCAGCAGCAGCGGGATCTCCTACAATGAGCAGTTCTTC
CASSSGISYNEQFF
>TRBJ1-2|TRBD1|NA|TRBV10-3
TGTGCCATCACTAGACAGGGAACCAACTATGGCTACACCTTC
CAITRQGTNYGYTF
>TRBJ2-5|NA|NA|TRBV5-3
TGTGCCAGAAGCTTGGATTACCTGGAGACCCAGTACTTC
CARSLDYLETQYF
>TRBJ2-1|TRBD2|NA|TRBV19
TGTGCCAGTAGTCTCGTAGGGCTAGCGGGAGGACTAAGGGAGCAGTTCTTC
CASSLVGLAGGLREQFF
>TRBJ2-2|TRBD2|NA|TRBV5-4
TGTGCCAGCAGCTTGGCGGGAGGGCGGACCGGGGAGCTGTTTTTT
CASSLAGGRTGELFF